These T cell receptor beta chains were read from a single sample in a study of blood T cells in healthy people across ages. TCRdb re-derived calls from the 5' RACE reads in MiXCR, one entry per CDR3 protein. The sample holds roughly 700,000 distinct CDR3 sequences, roughly 49% seen once. The sequenced sample was blood. The receptors here all came from a woman aged 60-70 years in good health. The CDR3 runs from the conserved cysteine through the conserved F or W. D genes are given only for firm matches. Not all rows give a size; the values are once, few, many and, for expanded clones, a class.

d_call	clone_size	v_call	j_call	cdr3_aa	cdr3_nt
NA	many	TRBV29-1	TRBJ2-5	CSGVLETQYF	TGCAGCGGGGTTCTCGAGACCCAGTACTTC
NA	NA	TRBV24-1	TRBJ2-3	CATSDPPMEGADTQYF	TGTGCCACCAGTGATCCCCCCATGGAGGGGGCAGATACGCAGTATTTT
NA	NA	TRBV15	TRBJ2-7	CATSSRRGNEQYF	TGTGCCACCAGCAGTAGGCGGGGCAATGAGCAGTACTTC
TRBD2	NA	TRBV12-3/TRBV12-4	TRBJ2-3	CAGEREGLGDTQYF	TGTGCTGGGGAGCGGGAGGGCCTCGGAGATACGCAGTATTTT
TRBD1	NA	TRBV5-6	TRBJ2-7	CASSRGPMGQAPYEQYF	TGCGCCAGCAGCCGGGGCCCAATGGGACAGGCACCCTACGAGCAGTACTTC
NA	NA	TRBV7-2	TRBJ2-2	CASSLSVANYGELFF	TGTGCCAGCAGCTTAAGTGTTGCGAACTACGGGGAGCTGTTTTTT
NA	few	TRBV12-3/TRBV12-4	TRBJ1-5	CASRQGRPGPQHF	TGTGCCAGCAGGCAGGGCCGCCCGGGGCCCCAGCATTTT
NA	many	TRBV15	TRBJ2-5	CATSSDDLQETQYF	TGTGCCACCAGCAGTGATGACTTACAAGAGACCCAGTACTTC
NA	NA	TRBV6-2/TRBV6-3	TRBJ2-5	CASSERAWETQYF	TGTGCCAGCAGTGAGAGGGCATGGGAGACCCAGTACTTC
NA	NA	TRBV27	TRBJ2-3	CASSLFSADTQYF	TGTGCCAGCAGTTTATTTAGCGCAGATACGCAGTATTTT
NA	NA	TRBV4-3	TRBJ2-6	CASSPTGRGANVLTF	TGCGCCAGCAGCCCCACAGGGAGAGGGGCCAACGTCCTGACTTTC
NA	NA	TRBV27	TRBJ2-7	CASSLALGDYYEQYF	TGTGCCAGCAGTTTAGCTCTCGGAGACTACTACGAGCAGTACTTC
NA	NA	TRBV3-1	TRBJ2-3	CACSPTGRTDTQYF	TGTGCCTGCAGCCCTACCGGGCGCACAGATACGCAGTATTTT
TRBD2	few	TRBV4-1	TRBJ2-7	CASSQEISSGYEQYF	TGCGCCAGCAGCCAAGAAATTTCTAGCGGCTACGAGCAGTACTTC
TRBD2	NA	TRBV20-1	TRBJ2-7	CSARDPLAGTYEQYF	TGCAGTGCTAGAGATCCCCTAGCGGGCACCTACGAGCAGTACTTC
NA	NA	TRBV2	TRBJ1-6	CASRALIRNSPLHF	TGTGCCAGCAGGGCCCTAATACGGAATTCACCCCTCCACTTT
NA	NA	TRBV30	TRBJ1-1	CAWRRGGSLRNTEAFF	TGTGCCTGGAGGCGGGGGGGCTCACTCCGTAACACTGAAGCTTTCTTT
NA	few	TRBV20-1	TRBJ2-4	CSAELIDKNIQYF	TGCAGTGCTGAACTGATAGATAAAAACATTCAGTACTTC
TRBD2	NA	TRBV24-1	TRBJ2-1	CATSDSGRSNEQFF	TGTGCCACCAGTGACAGCGGGAGGAGCAATGAGCAGTTCTTC
NA	few	TRBV7-2	TRBJ2-1	CASSLRPLESSYNEQFF	TGTGCCAGCAGCCTCCGACCTTTAGAGAGCTCCTACAATGAGCAGTTCTTC
TRBD1	few	TRBV7-2	TRBJ2-7	CASSPTGGVREQYF	TGTGCCAGCAGCCCGACAGGGGGTGTCCGCGAGCAGTACTTC
TRBD2	NA	TRBV29-1	TRBJ2-5	CSAGSGASGSSETQYF	TGCAGCGCTGGCTCCGGCGCTAGCGGGAGTTCGGAGACCCAGTACTTC
NA	NA	TRBV6-2/TRBV6-3	TRBJ1-5	CASSPPQGYSNQPQHF	TGTGCCAGCAGTCCCCCGCAGGGCTATAGCAATCAGCCCCAGCATTTT
TRBD1	NA	TRBV29-1	TRBJ2-1	CSARRAGGSINEQFF	TGCAGCGCCCGAAGGGCAGGGGGCAGTATCAATGAGCAGTTCTTC
NA	NA	TRBV4-3	TRBJ2-7	CASSQGGSLYEQYF	TGCGCCAGCAGCCAAGGGGGCAGTCTCTACGAGCAGTACTTC
TRBD2	NA	TRBV4-3	TRBJ2-7	CASSQATSGSLSYNEQYF	TGCGCCAGCAGCCAAGCAACTAGCGGGAGTCTCTCCTACAATGAGCAGTACTTC
TRBD2	NA	TRBV4-2	TRBJ2-1	CASGREGQSYNEQFF	TGTGCCAGCGGACGGGAGGGCCAGTCCTACAACGAGCAGTTCTTC
NA	NA	TRBV15	TRBJ2-7	CATSPGTHSYNEQYF	TGTGCCACCAGCCCCGGGACCCACTCCTACAATGAGCAGTACTTC
NA	NA	TRBV3-1	TRBJ1-2	CASSHTAARGGYTF	TGTGCCAGCAGCCATACCGCCGCTCGTGGTGGCTACACCTTC
NA	few	TRBV7-2	TRBJ2-1	CASSNSASSYNEQFF	TGTGCCAGCAGCAATAGCGCGAGCTCCTACAATGAGCAGTTCTTC
NA	NA	TRBV7-8	TRBJ2-7	CASNLGSGNYEQYF	TGTGCCAGCAACTTAGGGAGTGGCAACTACGAGCAGTACTTC
TRBD1	NA	TRBV7-2	TRBJ2-1	CASSLDRTGECEQFF	TGTGCCAGCAGCTTAGACAGGACAGGGGAGTGCGAGCAGTTCTTC
NA	once	TRBV9	TRBJ2-7	CASSVVGNRDEQYF	TGTGCCAGCAGCGTGGTCGGGAATCGGGATGAGCAGTACTTC
NA	few	TRBV29-1	TRBJ2-5	CSVERGQLQETQYF	TGCAGCGTTGAGCGGGGTCAACTCCAAGAGACCCAGTACTTC
NA	NA	TRBV7-2	TRBJ2-1	CASSSGTWRGEQFF	TGTGCCAGCAGCTCCGGGACTTGGCGCGGTGAGCAGTTCTTC
NA	NA	TRBV20-1	TRBJ2-7	CSARDYRRGKQYF	TGCAGTGCTAGAGATTACAGGAGGGGGAAGCAGTACTTC
NA	NA	TRBV4-3	TRBJ2-4	CTSSTRGPPSGDIQYF	TGCACCAGCAGCACACGGGGACCGCCGTCCGGGGACATTCAGTACTTC
NA	many	TRBV20-1	TRBJ2-1	CSAGRGAESNEQFF	TGCAGTGCGGGGAGGGGGGCTGAGAGCAATGAGCAGTTCTTC
NA	NA	TRBV14	TRBJ2-5	CASSQTHGTSLFQETQYF	TGTGCCAGCAGCCAAACACACGGGACCTCTCTATTCCAAGAGACCCAGTACTTC
TRBD2	NA	TRBV20-1	TRBJ2-2	CSARPLAGAPANTGELFF	TGCAGTGCCCGGCCGCTAGCGGGCGCACCTGCGAACACCGGGGAGCTGTTTTTT